The rows below give T cell receptor beta chains drawn from one sample of a study of blood T cell repertoires in COVID-19. Sequencing was performed with immunoSEQ multiplex PCR; in TCRdb, only in-frame clones are kept and a portion is missing. This table holds tens of thousands of clones, roughly 80% found once. The specimen sequenced was peripheral blood. The source of these receptors is a man in his 70s with COVID-19, enrolled during active disease. CDR3s include the opening cysteine and the closing phenylalanine or tryptophan. Each record gives: J gene, V gene, clone size, D gene, CDR3 DNA, CDR3 protein. D genes are given only for firm matches. The size of a clone is reported for some rows only, either as once, few or many, or as a class for expanded clones.

>TRBJ2-7|TRBV19|medium-sized|NA
TGTGCCAGTAGTATGTGGAGGGGTCAGCAGTACTTC
CASSMWRGQQYF
>TRBJ1-6|TRBV19|NA|NA
TGTGCCAGTAGCCAAACAGTAAACAGCTCACCCCTCCACTTT
CASSQTVNSSPLHF
>TRBJ1-2|TRBV9|NA|NA
TGTGCCAGCAGCGCACAATATGGAGGCTATGGCTACACCTTC
CASSAQYGGYGYTF
>TRBJ2-1|TRBV19|NA|TRBD2
TGTGCCAGTAGTATTGGGGGGACTAGCGGGAGGCCCTACTACAATGAGCAGTTCTTC
CASSIGGTSGRPYYNEQFF
>TRBJ2-2|TRBV3-1/TRBV3-2|NA|NA
TGTGCCAGCAGCCCCGCGGGGACCGGGGAGCTGTTTTTT
CASSPAGTGELFF
>TRBJ1-1|TRBV6-5|NA|NA
TGTGCCAGCAGTCGACAGATTAACACTGAAGCTTTCTTT
CASSRQINTEAFF
>TRBJ1-6|TRBV5-4|few|TRBD1
TGTGCCAGCAGGAGAGGACAGGGAACAAGAAATTCACCCCTCCACTTT
CASRRGQGTRNSPLHF
>TRBJ2-3|TRBV3-1/TRBV3-2|NA|TRBD2
TGTGCCAGCAGCCCGCGGGGGACAGATACGCAGTATTTT
CASSPRGTDTQYF
>TRBJ1-2|TRBV7-8|NA|TRBD1
TGTGCCAGCAGCCCGGGACAGAGCTATGGCTACACCTTC
CASSPGQSYGYTF
>TRBJ2-7|TRBV6-5|NA|TRBD2
TGTGCCAGCCGCGGGAGTACCCAAGAGCAGTACTTC
CASRGSTQEQYF
>TRBJ2-7|TRBV6-6|NA|TRBD1
TGTGCCAGCAGATCAGGGACAGGGATGGACTACGAGCAGTACTTC
CASRSGTGMDYEQYF
>TRBJ1-1|TRBV5-4|NA|NA
TGTGCCAGCAGCTTGCCAGGGCACATGAACACTGAAGCTTTCTTT
CASSLPGHMNTEAFF
>TRBJ2-7|TRBV11-2|NA|TRBD2
TGTGCCAGCACCAAGACTAGCGGGGGTACCTACGAGCAGTACTTC
CASTKTSGGTYEQYF
>TRBJ2-1|TRBV9|NA|NA
TGTGCCAGCAGCGTAGGGACAAACAATGAGCAGTTCTTC
CASSVGTNNEQFF
>TRBJ2-3|TRBV5-5|NA|NA
TGTGCCAGCAGCTTGGGAGGAGGGAGAGGAGATACGCAGTATTTT
CASSLGGGRGDTQYF
>TRBJ1-1|TRBV2|NA|NA
TGTGCCAGCTCCAGAGGGGGTATCACTGAAGCTTTCTTT
CASSRGGITEAFF
>TRBJ1-2|TRBV29-1|once|TRBD1
TGCAGCGCCGGAGGGACAGCCACAACTAACTATGGCTACACCTTC
CSAGGTATTNYGYTF
>TRBJ2-3|TRBV7-2|NA|TRBD2
TGTGCCAGCACCCTCGGGGGGCGGGGGGCCCTAGGCACAGATACGCAGTATTTT
CASTLGGRGALGTDTQYF
>TRBJ2-7|TRBV28|NA|NA
TGTGCCAGCAGTCCCAGGGTGAGGTTCGAGCAGTACTTC
CASSPRVRFEQYF
>TRBJ2-5|TRBV9|once|TRBD2
TGTGCCAGCAGCGTAGGGATCGGGGGGGCCATAGAGACCCAGTACTTC
CASSVGIGGAIETQYF
>TRBJ1-1|TRBV6-5|NA|NA
TGTGCCAGCAGCCCGGGAACTGAAGCTTTCTTT
CASSPGTEAFF
>TRBJ2-7|TRBV18|NA|TRBD1
TGTGCCAGCTCATCGGACAGGGCCGCCTACGAGCAGTACTTC
CASSSDRAAYEQYF
>TRBJ1-6|TRBV7-2|once|TRBD1
TGTGCCAGCAAAGGGGCGGGACAGGGGGCAAGCTATAATTCACCCCTCCACTTT
CASKGAGQGASYNSPLHF
>TRBJ2-1|TRBV6-2/TRBV6-3|NA|NA
TGTGCCAGCAACCCCACTCGGTCTTATGAGCAGTTCTTC
CASNPTRSYEQFF
>TRBJ2-2|TRBV7-9|NA|TRBD2
TGTGCCAGCAGACCTGGACTAGCGGCTGCCGGGGAGCTGTTTTTT
CASRPGLAAAGELFF
>TRBJ1-2|TRBV5-4|once|NA
TGTGCCAGCAGCTTGTATGCGGGTGGCTACACCTTC
CASSLYAGGYTF
>TRBJ2-5|TRBV9|NA|TRBD2
TGTGCCAGCAGCCCTCACCCGGGACTAGCGGGAGACGAGACCCAGTACTTC
CASSPHPGLAGDETQYF
>TRBJ1-2|TRBV4-3|NA|NA
TGCGCCAGCAGCCAAGGTGTGTTAGCTAACTATGGCTACACCTTC
CASSQGVLANYGYTF
>TRBJ1-2|TRBV11-3|NA|NA
TGTGCCAGCAGCTTTAGAGGGCCCGTTAACTATGGCTACACCTTC
CASSFRGPVNYGYTF
>TRBJ1-1|TRBV18|NA|NA
TGTGCCAGCTCTCCCGACAGCGAGTACACTGAAGCTTTCTTT
CASSPDSEYTEAFF
>TRBJ2-7|TRBV11-2|NA|TRBD2
TGTGCCAGCAGCTTATCCGGGGGGGACCCCTACGAGCAGTACTTC
CASSLSGGDPYEQYF
>TRBJ1-3|TRBV6-6|NA|TRBD1
TGTGCCAGCAGCCGAATTATAAAGGGGACAGGGTTTGGAAACACCATATATTTT
CASSRIIKGTGFGNTIYF
>TRBJ1-2|TRBV6-2/TRBV6-3|few|TRBD1
TGTGCCAGCAGTTCCCAACAGGGACAGGGGGCGCGAGGCTACACCTTC
CASSSQQGQGARGYTF
>TRBJ1-3|TRBV28|NA|NA
TGTGCCAGCAGTTTACGGGGGGCTGGAAACACCATATATTTT
CASSLRGAGNTIYF
>TRBJ1-1|TRBV29-1|NA|TRBD1
TGCAGCGTTGGGTCCCAGGGGGGAAACACTGAAGCTTTCTTT
CSVGSQGGNTEAFF
>TRBJ2-5|TRBV7-2|NA|NA
TGTGCCAGCAGCCTTTTTGGAGGACTCCTCCAAGAGACCCAGTACTTC
CASSLFGGLLQETQYF